This T cell receptor beta chain was sequenced during a study of T cells expressing NK-cell markers. CDR1 is SGHVS and CDR2 is FQNEAQ in the germline V gene. The CDR3 totals 15 residues. One entry per CDR3 protein, without DNA, is what TCRdb gives after re-calling the 5' RACE reads. Recorded for this sample: about 460,000 distinct CDR3 sequences. This TCR was recovered from a woman in her forties or fifties in good health. The sample was blood T cells: a sorted CD56 or NKG2C T cell subset, CD4+ or CD8+ T cells, or bulk PBMC T cells (not recorded which). J is TRBJ2-3 and V is TRBV7-8; with no DNA, the TCRdb D assignment of TRBD1 cannot be verified. Here the CDR3 reads CASSPKGGNTDTQYF.